This T cell receptor beta chain was profiled in a study of blood T cell repertoires in COVID-19. About the research overall: Some COVID-19 samples were acute and others convalescent; all came from the United States, Italy and Spain. Sources were T cells, B-cell-depleted T cells, or PBMCs; the material itself was cDNA or gDNA.

As processed by the authors: Nucleated cell counts were estimated from reference gene primer amplification. Using immunoSEQ multiplex PCR, the repertoire was profiled, and TCRdb retains in-frame clones only, with some absent. For V, J and clone size, that table is used; D and trimming come from the DNA. Among some 110,000 clones listed, about nine tenths were seen once. The germline V gene has CDR1 MNHEY and CDR2 SVGAGI. The CDR3 spans 14 residues. The V gene lost 7 bases and the J gene lost 3 bases, with 16 bases spanning the gap. This chain uses TRBV6-5 with TRBJ2-7, with D possibly matching TRBD2 (6 bases). The TCR comes from a human donor with active COVID-19. The donor label of this sample is uncertain. The material sequenced was peripheral blood. The CDR3 here is CASNPRGNLYEQYF. The CDR3, as DNA: TGTGCCAGCAATCCTCGGGGGAATCTCTACGAGCAGTACTTC.